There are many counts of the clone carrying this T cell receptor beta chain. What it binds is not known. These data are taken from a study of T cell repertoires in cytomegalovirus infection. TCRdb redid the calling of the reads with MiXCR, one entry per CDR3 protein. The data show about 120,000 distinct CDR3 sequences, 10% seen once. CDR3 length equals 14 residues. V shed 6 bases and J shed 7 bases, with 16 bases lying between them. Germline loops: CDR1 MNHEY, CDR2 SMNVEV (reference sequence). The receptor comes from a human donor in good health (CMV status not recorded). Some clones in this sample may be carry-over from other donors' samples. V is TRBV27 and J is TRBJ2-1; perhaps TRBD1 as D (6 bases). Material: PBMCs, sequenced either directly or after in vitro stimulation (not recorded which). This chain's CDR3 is CASSLYSQGNEQFF. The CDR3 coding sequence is TGTGCCAGCAGCCTTTACAGCCAGGGGAATGAGCAGTTCTTC.